The next 11 T cell receptor beta chains were all read from a single sample in a study of esophageal squamous cell carcinoma under preoperative chemotherapy. TCRdb reanalysed the PCR reads using MiXCR and keeps one entry per CDR3 protein. Here the sample spans about 32,000 distinct CDR3 sequences, around half being singletons. Time point denoted: after preoperative PTX-NDP chemotherapy. This specimen was collected from a patient given preoperative chemotherapy. The receptors derive from a human donor with esophageal squamous cell carcinoma. The donor label of this sample is uncertain.

The chain links TRBV7-2 to TRBJ2-5; a possible D gene is TRBD2 (6 bases). V was shortened by 0 bases and J by 4 bases, with 15 bases between the two germline ends. The germline gives CDR1 SGHTA, CDR2 FQGNSA. The CDR3 runs to 16 residues. CDR3 residues: CASSLAGGFSVETQYF. CDR3 in DNA: TGTGCCAGCAGCTTAGCGGGAGGTTTTTCGGTAGAGACCCAGTACTTC.

The chain is built from TRBV12-3 or TRBV12-4 and TRBJ2-1; 7 bases agree with TRBD1. V lost 5 bases and J lost 13; bases outside the gene matches: 26. The CDR3 is 18 amino acids. The CDR3 reads CASSVTGTVSHRGKIQFF. In DNA form, the CDR3 reads TGTGCCAGCAGTGTGACCGGGACAGTCTCGCACCGCGGAAAGATCCAGTTCTTC.

As to this clonotype: At one boundary the junction diverges from the germline segment, which might be a read error. The V call is TRBV7-8, the J call TRBJ2-4, with D tentatively TRBD2 (7 bases). Looked up from germline, CDR1 is SGHVS and CDR2 is FQNEAQ. The CDR3 is 16 residues long. The CDR3 nucleotides read TGTGCCAGCCGCTTAGGGGGGGGGGGAGCCAAAAATACTCAGTACTTT. Its translation is CASRLGGGGAKNTQYF. Based on the CDR3 plus reference TRBV7-8 and TRBJ2-4, the full variable domain is GAGVSQSPRYKVAKRGQDVALRCDPISGHVSLFWYQQALGQGPEFLTYFQNEAQLDKSGLPSDRFFAERPEGSVSTLKIQRTQQEDSAVYLCASRLGGGGAKNTQYFGAGTRLSVL.

This clonotype rates as large. The chain carries TRBV6-6 and TRBJ2-3; tentatively, D is TRBD2 (7 bases). The CDR3 runs to 15 residues. V lost 9 bases and J lost 6, with 22 bases in between. Per the germline V gene, CDR1 is MNHNY and CDR2 is SVGAGI (reference sequence). CDR3 in DNA: TGTGCCAGTCAAAAAGGGGCGGGGGCCCCCGATACGCAGTATTTT. It is translated as CASQKGAGAPDTQYF.

Notes on this clonotype: The junction shows a germline mismatch at one end, possibly a read error. The chain is built from TRBV10-3 and TRBJ2-2; maybe TRBD1 (5 bases). This CDR3 has 15 amino acids. CDR1 ENHRY and CDR2 SYGVKD come from the germline V gene. The CDR3 loop reads CAISDPTVSTGTLYF. DNA for the CDR3: TGTGCCATCAGTGACCCGACAGTAAGCACAGGTACGCTGTATTTT.

On this clonotype: The junction shows a germline mismatch at one end, possibly a read error. The chain recombines TRBV7-8 with TRBJ2-3; maybe TRBD1 (5 bases). Germline V gives CDR1 SGHVS, CDR2 FQNEAQ. CDR3 length: 17 amino acids. In DNA, the CDR3 is TGTGCCAGCAGCTCACAAGCAGGGTCGCGTGGTGGAGAGGCGCAGTTTTTT. Amino acid sequence: CASSSQAGSRGGEAQFF.

This clonotype came up many times. V usage is TRBV11-3 and J usage is TRBJ2-3; 11 bases agree with TRBD2. Losses at the gene ends were 4 bases for V and 2 bases for J; bases not matched to a gene: 5. Per the germline V gene, CDR1 is SGHNT and CDR2 is YENEEA. This CDR3 is built from 16 residues. CDR3 sequence reads: CASSSGTSGVTDTQYF. The CDR3 coding sequence is TGTGCCAGCAGCTCCGGGACTAGCGGAGTCACAGATACGCAGTATTTT. The entire variable domain, with the rest obtained from reference TRBV11-3 and TRBJ2-3, is as follows: EAGVVQSPRYKIIEKKQPVAFWCNPISGHNTLYWYLQNLGQGPELLIRYENEEAVDDSQLPKDRFSAERLKGVDSTLKIQPAELGDSAVYLCASSSGTSGVTDTQYFGPGTRLTVL.

The V call is TRBV6-1, the J call TRBJ2-5; 7 positions agree with TRBD1. V lost 9 bases and J lost 2; bases outside the gene matches: 9. The CDR3 spans 14 residues. Germline V CDR1 and CDR2: MNHNS, SASEGT. The DNA for the CDR3 is TGTGCCAGGGGCGCGGCCAGGGGGCAAGAGACCCAGTACTTC. Translating gives CARGAARGQETQYF.

A remark on this clonotype: No conserved phenylalanine or tryptophan ends this CDR3, so it is likely a read error. Because the CDR3's place on the DNA is in doubt, the DNA is left out and the CDR3 is given as listed by TCRdb. The rearrangement joins TRBV7-2 to TRBJ2-5; the D segment call TRBD2 is taken from the table without a DNA check. The CDR3 spans 17 amino acids, including both terminal residues. The germline V gene encodes CDR1 SGHTA and CDR2 FQGNSA. CDR3 region: CASSLIERGGPTKTWLS.

The rearrangement joins TRBV18 to TRBJ2-7; D possibly corresponds to TRBD2 (5 bases). CDR3 length equals 14 residues. The germline V and J ends were trimmed by 0 bases and 0 bases, with 6 bases remaining between them. Germline assignment: CDR1 KGHSH and CDR2 LQKENI. DNA for the CDR3: TGTGCCAGCTCACCACCAGGGAGCTCCTACGAGCAGTACTTC. This sequence encodes CASSPPGSSYEQYF.

The DNA for the CDR3 is TGTGCCAGCAGCGCTGTGGGGTGGGGGGGGGGAGACCGGGGGACCCAGTACTTC. Encoded protein: CASSAVGWGGGDRGTQYF. V gene TRBV7-8 combines with J gene TRBJ2-4; 7 bases are a match to TRBD2. The J call is uncertain, as TRBJ2-5 better fits the DNA end. This CDR3 comprises 18 residues. The germline V gene has CDR1 SGHVS and CDR2 FQNEAQ.